These 2 T cell receptor beta chains came from one sample sequenced in a study of T cells expressing NK-cell markers (TCRdb year 2020). Preparation of the library involved 5' RACE. Reads for this sample came from an Illumina HiSeq 2000. TCRdb reprocessed the reads and lists each CDR3 protein sequence as a single entry, with no DNA. The table kept for this sample lists about 460,000 distinct CDR3 sequences. The ten largest make up roughly 1.4% of the sample. Sequencing used blood T cells: a sorted CD56 or NKG2C T cell subset, CD4+ or CD8+ T cells, or bulk PBMC T cells (not recorded which). The origin of the receptors is a woman aged 45-65 years in good health. Donor details come from another sample of the same person, matched by shared clones.

The chain has TRBV9 and TRBJ2-6. CDR1 SGDLS and CDR2 YYNGEE come from the germline V gene. The CDR3 covers 15 residues. CDR3 sequence: CASSVVPTGANVLTF.

The chain carries TRBV24-1 and TRBJ2-3; TCRdb's D call of TRBD2 is untestable without DNA. CDR1 is KGHDR, CDR2 SFDVKD, per germline. CDR3 length: 13 residues. The CDR3 loop reads CAIAGVSPDTQYF.